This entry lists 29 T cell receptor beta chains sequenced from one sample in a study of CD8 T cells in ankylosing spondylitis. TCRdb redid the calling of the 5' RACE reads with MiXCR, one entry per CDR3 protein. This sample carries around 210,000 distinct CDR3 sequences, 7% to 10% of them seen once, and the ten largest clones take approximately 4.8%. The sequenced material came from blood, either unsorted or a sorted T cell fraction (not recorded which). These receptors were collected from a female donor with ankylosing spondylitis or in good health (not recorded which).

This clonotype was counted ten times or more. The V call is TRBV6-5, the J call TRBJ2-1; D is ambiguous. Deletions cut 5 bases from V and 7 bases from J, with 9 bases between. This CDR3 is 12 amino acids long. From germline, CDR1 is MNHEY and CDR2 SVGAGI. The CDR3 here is CASSRIGNEQFF. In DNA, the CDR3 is TGTGCCAGCAGTCGAATAGGGAATGAGCAGTTCTTC.

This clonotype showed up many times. For the CDR3, the DNA is TGCAGCGTCCTTAGGGGACAGGGGTACAATGAGCAGTTCTTC. It specifies CSVLRGQGYNEQFF. The rearrangement uses TRBV29-1 and TRBJ2-1; 10 bases map to TRBD1. The CDR3 spans 14 residues. Trimming removed 6 bases from V and 4 bases from J; junction bases left unmatched: 6. Germline-derived CDR1 and CDR2 are SQVTM and ANQGSEA.

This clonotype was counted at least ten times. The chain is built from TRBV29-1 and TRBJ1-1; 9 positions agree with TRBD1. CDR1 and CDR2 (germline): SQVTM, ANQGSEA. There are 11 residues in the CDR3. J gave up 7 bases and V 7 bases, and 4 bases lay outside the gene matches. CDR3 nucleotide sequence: TGCAGCGGCACAGGGGGCGGTGAAGCTTTCTTT. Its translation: CSGTGGGEAFF.

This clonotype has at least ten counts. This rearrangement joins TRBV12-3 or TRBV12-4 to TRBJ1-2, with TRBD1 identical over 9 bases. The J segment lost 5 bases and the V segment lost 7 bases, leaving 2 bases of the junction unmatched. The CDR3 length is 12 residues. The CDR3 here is CASIGTGYGYTF. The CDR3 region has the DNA TGTGCCAGCATAGGGACAGGGTATGGCTACACCTTC.

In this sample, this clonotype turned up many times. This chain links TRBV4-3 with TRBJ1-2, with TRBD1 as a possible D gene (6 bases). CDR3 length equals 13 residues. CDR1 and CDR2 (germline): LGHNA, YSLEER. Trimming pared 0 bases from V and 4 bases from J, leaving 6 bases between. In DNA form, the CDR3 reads TGCGCCAGCAGCCAAGAAGGGGGCTATGGCTACACCTTC. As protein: CASSQEGGYGYTF.

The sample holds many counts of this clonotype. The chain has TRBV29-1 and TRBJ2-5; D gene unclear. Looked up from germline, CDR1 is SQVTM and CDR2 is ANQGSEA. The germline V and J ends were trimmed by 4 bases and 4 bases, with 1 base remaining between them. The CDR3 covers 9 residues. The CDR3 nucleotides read TGCAGCGTTGGAGAGACCCAGTACTTC. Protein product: CSVGETQYF.

The CDR3 nucleotides read TGTGCCTCCTACTTGGGGGCGAGGGTGGGAAATGGCTACACCTTC. It codes for CASYLGARVGNGYTF. V gene TRBV6-1 combines with J gene TRBJ1-2; a weak D match, TRBD1 (6 bases). Trimming pared 11 bases from V and 6 bases from J, leaving 25 bases between. The CDR3 runs 15 residues. Per the germline V gene, CDR1 is MNHNS and CDR2 is SASEGT.

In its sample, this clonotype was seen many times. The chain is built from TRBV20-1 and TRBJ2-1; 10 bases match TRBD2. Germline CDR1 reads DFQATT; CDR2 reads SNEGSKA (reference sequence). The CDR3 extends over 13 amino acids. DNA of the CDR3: TGCAGGGGCACTAGCGGGGTCTACAATGAGCAGTTCTTC. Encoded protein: CRGTSGVYNEQFF.

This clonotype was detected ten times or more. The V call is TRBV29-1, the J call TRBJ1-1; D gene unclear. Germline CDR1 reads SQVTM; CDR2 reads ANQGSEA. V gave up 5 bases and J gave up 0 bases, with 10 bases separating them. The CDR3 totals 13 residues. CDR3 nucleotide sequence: TGCAGCGTTAACGGCCGCCTGAACACTGAAGCTTTCTTT. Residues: CSVNGRLNTEAFF.

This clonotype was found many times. CDR3: CASSSGQGGHIQYF. The CDR3 DNA reads TGTGCCAGCAGTTCCGGACAGGGGGGCCACATTCAGTACTTC. The chain has TRBV6-5 and TRBJ2-4, with 10 bases matching TRBD1. Germline V gene sequence: CDR1 MNHEY, CDR2 SVGAGI. The CDR3 consists of 14 residues. Trimming cost V 4 bases and J 8 bases; bases outside gene matches: 5.

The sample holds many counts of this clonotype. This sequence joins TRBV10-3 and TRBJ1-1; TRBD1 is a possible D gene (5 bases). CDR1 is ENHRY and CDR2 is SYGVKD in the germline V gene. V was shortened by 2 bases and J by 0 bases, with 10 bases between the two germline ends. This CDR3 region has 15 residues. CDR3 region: CAISEGGSLNTEAFF. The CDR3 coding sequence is TGTGCCATCAGTGAGGGGGGGAGTCTGAACACTGAAGCTTTCTTT.

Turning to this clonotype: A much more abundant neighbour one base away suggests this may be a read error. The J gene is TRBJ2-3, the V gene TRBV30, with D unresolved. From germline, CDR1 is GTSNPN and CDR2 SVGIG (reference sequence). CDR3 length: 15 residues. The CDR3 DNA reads TGTGTCTGGAGTGTAAAGGGTTTAAGCACAGATACGCAGTATTTT. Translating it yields CVWSVKGLSTDTQYF.

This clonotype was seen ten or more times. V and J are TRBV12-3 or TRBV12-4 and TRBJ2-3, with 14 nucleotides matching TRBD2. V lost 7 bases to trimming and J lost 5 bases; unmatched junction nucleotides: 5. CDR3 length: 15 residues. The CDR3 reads CASIGTSGSIDTQYF. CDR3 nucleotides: TGTGCCAGCATTGGGACTAGCGGGAGTATAGATACGCAGTATTTT.

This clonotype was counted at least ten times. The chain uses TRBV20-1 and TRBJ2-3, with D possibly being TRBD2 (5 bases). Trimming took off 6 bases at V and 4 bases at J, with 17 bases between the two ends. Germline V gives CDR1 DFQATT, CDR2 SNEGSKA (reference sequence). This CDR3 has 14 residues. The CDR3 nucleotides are TGCAGTGCCTCCGGGATTATCCCAGCAGATACGCAGTATTTT. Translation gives CSASGIIPADTQYF.

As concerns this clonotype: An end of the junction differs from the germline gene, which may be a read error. The CDR3 nucleotides are TGCAGCATTGGATTCAGGAGGAACGCTGAAGCTTTCTTT. It yields the protein CSIGFRRNAEAFF. The V and J genes are TRBV29-1 and TRBJ1-1; D is unresolved. Germline assignment: CDR1 SQVTM and CDR2 ANQGSEA. The CDR3 covers 13 residues.

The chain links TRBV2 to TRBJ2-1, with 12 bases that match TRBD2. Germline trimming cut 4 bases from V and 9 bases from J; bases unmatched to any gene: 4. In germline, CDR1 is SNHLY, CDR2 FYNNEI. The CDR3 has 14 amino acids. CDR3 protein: CASSGLAGVAEQFF. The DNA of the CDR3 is TGTGCCAGCAGTGGACTAGCGGGAGTCGCTGAGCAGTTCTTC.

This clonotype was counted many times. The CDR3 nucleotides are TGTGCCAGCACCCCGGGGGACCCCATGAACACTGAAGCTTTCTTT. This codes for CASTPGDPMNTEAFF. The chain employs TRBV11-1 and TRBJ1-1; D may be TRBD1 (5 bases). Trimming left V 7 bases short and J 0 bases short, with 15 bases between. The CDR3 has 15 residues. The V gene's germline CDR1 is SGHAT and CDR2 FQDESV (reference sequence).

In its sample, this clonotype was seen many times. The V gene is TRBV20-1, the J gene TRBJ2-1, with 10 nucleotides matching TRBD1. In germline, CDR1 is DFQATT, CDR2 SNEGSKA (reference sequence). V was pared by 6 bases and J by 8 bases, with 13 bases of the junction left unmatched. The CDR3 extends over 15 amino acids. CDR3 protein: CSAPDRDRGDDEQFF. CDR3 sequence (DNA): TGCAGTGCCCCCGACCGGGACAGGGGTGACGATGAGCAGTTCTTC.

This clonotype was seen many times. The CDR3 here is CASSVSEETQYF. The CDR3 coding sequence is TGTGCCAGCAGCGTATCCGAAGAGACCCAGTACTTC. The rearrangement uses TRBV9 and TRBJ2-5; D call uncertain. The CDR3 has 12 residues. Germline V gene lookup returns CDR1 SGDLS and CDR2 YYNGEE. V lost 1 base and J 3 bases, leaving 4 bases between the germline ends. Combining the CDR3 with reference TRBV9 and TRBJ2-5 gives the whole variable domain DSGVTQTPKHLITATGQRVTLRCSPRSGDLSVYWYQQSLDQGLQFLIQYYNGEERAKGNILERFSAQQFPDLHSELNLSSLELGDSALYFCASSVSEETQYFGPGTRLLVL.

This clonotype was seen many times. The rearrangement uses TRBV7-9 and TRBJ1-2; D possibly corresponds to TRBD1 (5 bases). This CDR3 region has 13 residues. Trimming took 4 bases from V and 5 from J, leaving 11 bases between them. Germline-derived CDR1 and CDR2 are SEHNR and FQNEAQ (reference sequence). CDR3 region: CASSSSWGYGYTF. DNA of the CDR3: TGTGCCAGCAGCTCATCCTGGGGGTATGGCTACACCTTC. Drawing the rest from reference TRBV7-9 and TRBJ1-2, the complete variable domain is DTGVSQNPRHKITKRGQNVTFRCDPISEHNRLYWYRQTLGQGPEFLTYFQNEAQLEKSRLLSDRFSAERPKGSFSTLEIQRTEQGDSAMYLCASSSSWGYGYTFGSGTRLTVV.

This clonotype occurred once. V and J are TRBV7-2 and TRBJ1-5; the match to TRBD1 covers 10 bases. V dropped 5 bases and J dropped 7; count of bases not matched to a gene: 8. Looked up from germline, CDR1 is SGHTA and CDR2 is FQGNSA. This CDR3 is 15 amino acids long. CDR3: CASSQDRGRWQPQHF. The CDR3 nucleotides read TGTGCCAGCAGCCAAGACAGGGGGCGATGGCAGCCCCAGCATTTT.

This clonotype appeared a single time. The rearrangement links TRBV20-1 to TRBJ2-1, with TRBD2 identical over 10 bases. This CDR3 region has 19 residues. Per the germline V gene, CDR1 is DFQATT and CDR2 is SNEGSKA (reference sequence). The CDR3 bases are TGCTGCACCACCGGGCTAGCGGGAGTGGGCCCCTCTACCTACAATGAGCAGTTCTTC. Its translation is CCTTGLAGVGPSTYNEQFF.

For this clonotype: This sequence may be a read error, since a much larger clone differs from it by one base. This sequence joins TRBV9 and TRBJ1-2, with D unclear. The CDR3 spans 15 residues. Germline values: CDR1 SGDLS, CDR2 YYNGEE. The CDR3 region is CTSSLAAAYHNGYTF. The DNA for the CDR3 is TGTACCAGCAGCCTGGCGGCGGCCTATCACAACGGCTACACCTTC. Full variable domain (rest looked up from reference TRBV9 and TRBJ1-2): DSGVTQTPKHLITATGQRVTLRCSPRSGDLSVYWYQQSLDQGLQFLIQYYNGEERAKGNILERFSAQQFPDLHSELNLSSLELGDSALYFCTSSLAAAYHNGYTFGSGTRLTVV.

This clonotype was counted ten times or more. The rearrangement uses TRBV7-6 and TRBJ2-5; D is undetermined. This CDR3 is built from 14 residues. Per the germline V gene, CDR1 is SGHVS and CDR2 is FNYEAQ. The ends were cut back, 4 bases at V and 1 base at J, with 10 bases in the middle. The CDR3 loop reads CASSSRSLQETQYF. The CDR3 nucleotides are TGTGCCAGCAGCTCCCGGTCACTCCAAGAGACCCAGTACTTC.

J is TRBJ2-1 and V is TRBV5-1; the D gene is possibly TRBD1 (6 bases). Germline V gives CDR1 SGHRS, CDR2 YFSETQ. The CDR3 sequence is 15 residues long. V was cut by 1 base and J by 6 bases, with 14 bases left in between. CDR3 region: CASSLRQGSGNEQFF. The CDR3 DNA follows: TGCGCCAGCAGCTTGCGGCAGGGGTCAGGCAATGAGCAGTTCTTC.

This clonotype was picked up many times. The CDR3 loop is CASIPGKGRGDTQYF. DNA for the CDR3: TGTGCCAGCATCCCTGGAAAAGGGAGAGGGGATACGCAGTATTTT. The genes are TRBV6-1 and TRBJ2-3; tentative D call: TRBD2 (5 bases). The germline V gene encodes CDR1 MNHNS and CDR2 SASEGT. V shed 7 bases and J shed 6 bases, with 20 bases lying between them. This CDR3 spans 15 amino acids.

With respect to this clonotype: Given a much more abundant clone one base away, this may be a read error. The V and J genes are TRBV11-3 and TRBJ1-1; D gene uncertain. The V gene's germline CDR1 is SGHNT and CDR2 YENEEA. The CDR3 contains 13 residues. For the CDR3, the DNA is TGTGCCAGCAGCATCCAGGTGAACATTGAAGCTTTCTTT. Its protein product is CASSIQVNIEAFF.

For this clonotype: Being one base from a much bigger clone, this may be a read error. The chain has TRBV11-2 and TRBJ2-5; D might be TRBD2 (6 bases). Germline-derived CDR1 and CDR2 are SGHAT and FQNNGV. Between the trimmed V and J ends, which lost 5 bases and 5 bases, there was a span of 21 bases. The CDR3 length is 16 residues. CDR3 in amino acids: CASSPLTGVIRETQYF. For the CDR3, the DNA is TGTGCCAGCAGCCCTCTAACGGGGGTGATTAGGGAGACCCAGTACTTC.

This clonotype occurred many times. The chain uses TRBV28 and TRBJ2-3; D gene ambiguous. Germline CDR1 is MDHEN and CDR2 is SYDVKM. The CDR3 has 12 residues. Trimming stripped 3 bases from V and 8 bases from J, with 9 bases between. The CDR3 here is CASSFPLGTQYF. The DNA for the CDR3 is TGTGCCAGCAGTTTCCCTCTAGGTACGCAGTATTTT.